This T cell receptor (beta chain) was sequenced during a study of PD-L1 blockade in urothelial cancer. Overall study context: Analyses used blood from 3 weeks (second dose) and 6 weeks after treatment start. When blood samples were assessed, the median T cell count was around 150,000. Overall study findings and caveats: Tumor-associated blood clones were expanded more by durable-benefit patients at 3 weeks.

This clone occurred once. Its target is unknown. J was trimmed by 6 bases and V by 4 bases; bases with no gene match: 9. Germline V gives CDR1 LNHDA, CDR2 SQIVND (reference sequence). CDR3 length: 16 residues. Sequencing used immunoSEQ multiplex PCR; TCRdb keeps in-frame clones, though not all of them. The data contain tens of thousands of clones, roughly 84% of them seen just once; the ten biggest clones take up 1.5% to 2%. The time point was: peripheral blood 6 weeks after treatment start. Between 1 and 8 samples, pretreatment and on-treatment, were given by each patient. The sample here was PBMCs, taken around atezolizumab (anti-PD-L1) treatment. V and J are TRBV19 and TRBJ2-2; 9 bases are shared with TRBD1. The receptor was derived from a man aged 50 or older with urothelial cancer. The CDR3 protein is CASSKKTGGGPGELFF. CDR3 bases: TGTGCCAGTAGTAAAAAGACAGGGGGGGGACCCGGGGAGCTGTTTTTT.